Shown below are 21 T cell receptor beta chains from a single sample sequenced in a study of shared clonotypes between healthy human individuals. Only in-frame clones appear in the TCRdb table, and some are missing; sequencing was by immunoSEQ multiplex PCR. The data contain about 980,000 clones, over 75% of them singletons. Sequences were obtained from memory CD4+ T cells sorted from blood. The subset is: CD45RA-negative fraction. The receptors stem from a man aged 18 to 29 in good health.

J is TRBJ2-3 and V is TRBV6-5, with D tentatively TRBD1 (6 bases). Germline V CDR1 and CDR2: MNHEY, SVGAGI. V was trimmed by 10 bases and J by 9 bases, leaving 20 bases between them. This CDR3 has 13 residues. CDR3 DNA: TGTGCCACCTCAGGGGACCTCGGCAGAACGCAGTATTTT. This translates into CATSGDLGRTQYF.

Worth noting for this clone: The same CDR3 arises from other DNA sequences in this sample as well. The chain carries TRBV2 and TRBJ2-3; 8 bases line up with TRBD1. Germline trimming cut 5 bases from V and 1 base from J; bases unmatched to any gene: 5. This CDR3 has 15 residues. Germline V gives CDR1 SNHLY, CDR2 FYNNEI. The CDR3 spells CASSLDRGGTDTQYF. The CDR3 DNA reads TGTGCCAGCAGTCTAGACAGGGGCGGCACAGATACGCAGTATTTT.

V is TRBV2 and J is TRBJ1-1; a possible D gene is TRBD1 (5 bases). Germline lookup yields CDR1 SNHLY and CDR2 FYNNEI. This CDR3 is built from 13 residues. With 10 bases removed from V and 1 base from J, the gap between germline ends came to 13 bases. For the CDR3, the DNA is TGTGCCACCCTATCGGGACCGAACACTGAAGCTTTCTTT. This gives the protein CATLSGPNTEAFF. Combining the CDR3 with reference TRBV2 and TRBJ1-1 gives the whole variable domain EPEVTQTPSHQVTQMGQEVILRCVPISNHLYFYWYRQILGQKVEFLVSFYNNEISEKSEIFDDQFSVERPDGSNFTLKIRSTKLEDSAMYFCATLSGPNTEAFFGQGTRLTVV.

The V call is TRBV5-1, the J call TRBJ2-1; 7 bases match TRBD2. Germline lookup yields CDR1 SGHRS and CDR2 YFSETQ. This CDR3 has 14 amino acids. Losses at the gene ends were 7 bases for V and 6 bases for J; bases not matched to a gene: 10. The CDR3 coding sequence is TGCGCCAGCCACTGGGGGGGTGCGAGCAATGAGCAGTTCTTC. Protein product: CASHWGGASNEQFF.

The chain combines TRBV19 with TRBJ1-1; D is perhaps TRBD1 (5 bases). CDR3 length equals 16 residues. In germline, CDR1 is LNHDA, CDR2 SQIVND (reference sequence). V was clipped by 3 bases and J by 1 base, with 15 bases between them. This chain's CDR3 is CASSIGAGLGNTEAFF. CDR3 nucleotide sequence: TGTGCCAGTAGTATTGGGGCAGGGTTAGGGAACACTGAAGCTTTCTTT.

The rearrangement uses TRBV27 and TRBJ1-6; 7 bases are shared with TRBD1. V shed 3 bases and J 8 bases; nucleotides not matched to a gene: 7. There are 15 residues in the CDR3. Germline CDR1 reads MNHEY; CDR2 reads SMNVEV (reference sequence). CDR3 protein: CASSFYTGEDSPLHF. CDR3 in DNA: TGTGCCAGCAGTTTTTATACAGGGGAAGATTCACCCCTCCACTTT.

This clone was counted a single time. This chain links TRBV5-8 with TRBJ1-1; TRBD1 agrees at 9 bases. The germline CDR1 and CDR2 sequences are SGHTS and YDEGEE. V lost 5 bases and J lost 0; bases outside the gene matches: 11. This CDR3 has 17 residues. In DNA form, the CDR3 reads TGTGCCAGCAGACCATGGACAGGGGCTAGTTTGAACACTGAAGCTTTCTTT. Its protein is CASRPWTGASLNTEAFF.

J is TRBJ2-7 and V is TRBV6-5; D might be TRBD1 (5 bases). This CDR3 is 13 amino acids long. V lost 2 bases and J lost 4, with 9 bases in between. The germline CDR1 and CDR2 sequences are MNHEY and SVGAGI. In nucleotides, the CDR3 is TGTGCCAGCAGTTACGAGGCAGGGTACGAGCAGTACTTC. It specifies CASSYEAGYEQYF.

The V call is TRBV6-5, the J call TRBJ2-7; tentative D call: TRBD1 (5 bases). Germline V gene lookup returns CDR1 MNHEY and CDR2 SVGAGI. This CDR3 is 12 amino acids long. V was trimmed by 3 bases and J by 3 bases, leaving 6 bases between them. CDR3 loop: CASSYTGYEQYF. The CDR3 coding sequence is TGTGCCAGCAGTTATACAGGCTACGAGCAGTACTTC.

The chain combines TRBV2 with TRBJ2-7, with 9 bases that match TRBD1. In germline, CDR1 is SNHLY, CDR2 FYNNEI. The V and J ends lost 5 bases and 2 bases, in that order; junction bases with no gene match: 4. The CDR3 totals 14 residues. The CDR3 coding sequence is TGTGCCAGCAGTCCGGGACAGGGAACCTACGAGCAGTACTTC. It specifies CASSPGQGTYEQYF.

The CDR3 reads CASTSLRQGGGYGYTF. In DNA, the CDR3 is TGTGCCAGCACCTCCCTGAGGCAGGGCGGAGGCTATGGCTACACCTTC. This chain links TRBV6-6 with TRBJ1-2; tentative D call: TRBD1 (5 bases). V shed 7 bases and J shed 4 bases, with 22 bases lying between them. CDR3 length: 16 amino acids. From germline, CDR1 is MNHNY and CDR2 SVGAGI (reference sequence).

V gene TRBV4-1 combines with J gene TRBJ2-3, with D possibly TRBD1 on 5 matching bases. The ends were cut back, 1 base at V and 3 bases at J, with 11 bases in the middle. This CDR3 has 15 amino acids. Germline V gene lookup returns CDR1 MGHRA and CDR2 YSYEKL. CDR3 residues: CASSQARVGTDTQYF. CDR3 bases: TGCGCCAGCAGCCAAGCCAGGGTAGGAACAGATACGCAGTATTTT.

The chain is built from TRBV30 and TRBJ1-4; 8 bases are shared with TRBD1. The V and J ends lost 4 bases and 4 bases, in that order; junction bases with no gene match: 8. The CDR3 runs to 15 residues. CDR1 is GTSNPN, CDR2 SVGIG, per germline (reference sequence). The CDR3 bases are TGTGCCTGGAACACAGGGGGTCATTTTAATGAAAAACTGTTTTTT. Translation: CAWNTGGHFNEKLFF.

The rearrangement joins TRBV5-1 to TRBJ2-2; the D is unclear. The germline V and J ends were trimmed by 0 bases and 3 bases, with 15 bases remaining between them. CDR1 is SGHRS and CDR2 is YFSETQ in the germline V gene. The CDR3 totals 17 residues. The CDR3 loop reads CASSLGAAILDTGELFF. CDR3 sequence (DNA): TGCGCCAGCAGCTTGGGGGCCGCCATCCTGGACACCGGGGAGCTGTTTTTT.

The rearrangement uses TRBV11-2 and TRBJ1-1; TRBD1 aligns across 8 bases. The V segment lost 5 bases and the J segment 7 bases; nucleotides outside the gene matches: 9. Germline CDR1 SGHAT, CDR2 FQNNGV. The CDR3 extends over 14 amino acids. This CDR3 reads CASSTVGGTGEAFF. CDR3 nucleotides: TGTGCCAGCAGCACCGTAGGGGGGACAGGTGAAGCTTTCTTT.

The chain recombines TRBV11-2 with TRBJ2-1; possibly TRBD2 for D (7 bases). Trimming removed 2 bases at V and 2 bases at J, with 16 bases between. Looked up from germline, CDR1 is SGHAT and CDR2 is FQNNGV. This CDR3 has 17 residues. The chain's CDR3 is CASSLPRGAIAYNEQFF. CDR3 in DNA: TGTGCCAGCAGCTTACCCCGGGGGGCTATTGCCTACAATGAGCAGTTCTTC. The full variable domain, with the rest looked up from reference TRBV11-2 and TRBJ2-1, is EAGVAQSPRYKIIEKRQSVAFWCNPISGHATLYWYQQILGQGPKLLIQFQNNGVVDDSQLPKDRFSAERLKGVDSTLKIQPAKLEDSAVYLCASSLPRGAIAYNEQFFGPGTRLTVL.

The chain is built from TRBV25-1 and TRBJ1-5; D remains unclear. The CDR3 runs 14 residues. Germline CDR1 is MGHDK and CDR2 is SYGVNS. V lost 1 base to trimming and J lost 9 bases, with 13 bases between them. CDR3 loop: CASSESLGKGPQHF. The CDR3 DNA sequence: TGTGCCAGCAGTGAATCCCTTGGTAAGGGGCCCCAGCATTTT.

The chain has TRBV9 and TRBJ2-5; TRBD1 is a possible D gene (6 bases). V was pared by 5 bases and J by 4 bases, with 12 bases between. The CDR3 is 13 amino acids. In germline, CDR1 is SGDLS, CDR2 YYNGEE. CDR3 DNA: TGTGCCAGCAGTGGACAGTGGAGAGAGACCCAGTACTTC. It specifies CASSGQWRETQYF.

The chain employs TRBV5-4 and TRBJ2-3, with 8 bases aligning to TRBD1. The CDR3 consists of 16 residues. Germline V gene data show CDR1 as SGHNT and CDR2 as YYREEE (reference sequence). V trimming: 2 bases; J trimming: 0 bases; junction bases outside the gene matches: 5. CDR3: CASSLRTGTSTDTQYF. The CDR3 nucleotides are TGTGCCAGCAGCTTAAGGACAGGGACCAGCACAGATACGCAGTATTTT.

To note about this clone: Different DNA sequences within this sample yield the same CDR3. This chain connects TRBV11-3 to TRBJ2-1; no definite D call. The CDR3 has 12 residues. CDR1 is SGHNT and CDR2 is YENEEA in the germline V gene. Trimming took 4 bases from V and 2 from J, leaving 3 bases between them. In DNA, the CDR3 is TGTGCCAGCAGCTCCACCTACAATGAGCAGTTCTTC. Residues: CASSSTYNEQFF. Variable domain in full (rest from reference TRBV11-3 and TRBJ2-1): EAGVVQSPRYKIIEKKQPVAFWCNPISGHNTLYWYLQNLGQGPELLIRYENEEAVDDSQLPKDRFSAERLKGVDSTLKIQPAELGDSAVYLCASSSTYNEQFFGPGTRLTVL.

This clone was detected only a few times. This rearrangement joins TRBV5-7 to TRBJ1-5, with TRBD1 matching over 9 bases. TRBV5-7 has ORF status, its function being uncertain. The CDR3 is 16 residues long. The J segment lost 1 base and the V segment lost 4 bases, leaving 6 bases of the junction unmatched. Here the CDR3 DNA reads TGTGCCAGCAGCCGATTCGGACAGGGGAGCAATCAGCCCCAGCATTTT. Its protein is CASSRFGQGSNQPQHF.